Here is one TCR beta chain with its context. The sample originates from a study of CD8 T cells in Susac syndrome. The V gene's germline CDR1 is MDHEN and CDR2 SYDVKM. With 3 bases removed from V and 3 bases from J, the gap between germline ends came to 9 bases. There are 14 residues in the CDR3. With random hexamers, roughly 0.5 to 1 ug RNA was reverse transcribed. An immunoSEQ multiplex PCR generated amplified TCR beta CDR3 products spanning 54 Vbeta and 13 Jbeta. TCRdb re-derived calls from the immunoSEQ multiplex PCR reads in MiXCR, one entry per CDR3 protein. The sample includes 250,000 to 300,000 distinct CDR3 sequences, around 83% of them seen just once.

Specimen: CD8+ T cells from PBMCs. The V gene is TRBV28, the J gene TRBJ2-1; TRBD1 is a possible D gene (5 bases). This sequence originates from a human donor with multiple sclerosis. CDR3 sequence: CASSLGLYYNEQFF. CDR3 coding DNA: TGTGCCAGCAGTTTGGGGCTTTACTACAATGAGCAGTTCTTC.